The rows below give T cell receptor beta chains drawn from one sample of a study of blood T cells in healthy people across ages. TCRdb re-called the 5' RACE reads through MiXCR, storing one row per CDR3 protein. Of hundreds of thousands of distinct CDR3 sequences in the sample, around 54% were seen once. Sequencing was carried out using blood. These receptors were collected from a man in his 60s in good health. Both conserved end residues are part of each CDR3. Fields, in order: clone size, D gene, CDR3 length, J gene, V gene, CDR3 protein, CDR3 DNA. D genes are given only for firm matches. Size is omitted from some rows. Given values are once, few, many or a class for expanded clones.

abundance: NA
d_gene: NA
len: 15
j_gene: TRBJ2-1
v_gene: TRBV6-1
CDR3aa: CASSLGRGAYKEQFF
CDR3nt: TGTGCCAGCAGTCTAGGTAGAGGTGCCTACAAGGAGCAGTTCTTC

abundance: NA
d_gene: TRBD1
len: 13
j_gene: TRBJ1-2
v_gene: TRBV11-2
CDR3aa: CASIRDRGEGYTF
CDR3nt: TGTGCCAGCATCAGGGACAGGGGAGAGGGCTACACCTTC

abundance: few
d_gene: NA
len: 15
j_gene: TRBJ2-7
v_gene: TRBV7-9
CDR3aa: CASSPDWRPSYEQYF
CDR3nt: TGTGCCAGCAGCCCTGATTGGAGGCCATCCTACGAGCAGTACTTC

abundance: NA
d_gene: NA
len: 16
j_gene: TRBJ2-1
v_gene: TRBV20-1
CDR3aa: CSARSGTQSSYNEQFF
CDR3nt: TGCAGTGCTAGATCCGGGACCCAGAGCTCCTACAATGAGCAGTTCTTC

abundance: many
d_gene: NA
len: 11
j_gene: TRBJ2-4
v_gene: TRBV7-2
CDR3aa: CASSFNGIQYF
CDR3nt: TGTGCCAGCAGCTTTAACGGCATTCAGTACTTC

abundance: NA
d_gene: NA
len: 15
j_gene: TRBJ2-3
v_gene: TRBV4-1
CDR3aa: CASSLGSGAPDTQYF
CDR3nt: TGCGCCAGCAGCCTCGGATCCGGTGCCCCAGATACGCAGTATTTT

abundance: NA
d_gene: NA
len: 12
j_gene: TRBJ2-1
v_gene: TRBV20-1
CDR3aa: CSAKAGYNEQFF
CDR3nt: TGCAGTGCTAAGGCTGGTTACAATGAGCAGTTCTTC

abundance: NA
d_gene: TRBD1
len: 16
j_gene: TRBJ2-5
v_gene: TRBV2
CDR3aa: CASSRLGTAAMETQYF
CDR3nt: TGTGCCAGCTCTCGACTCGGGACAGCTGCCATGGAGACCCAGTACTTC

abundance: NA
d_gene: TRBD1
len: 16
j_gene: TRBJ1-6
v_gene: TRBV4-1
CDR3aa: CASSQEGGQDNSPLHF
CDR3nt: TGCGCCAGCAGCCAAGAAGGCGGACAGGATAATTCACCCCTCCACTTT

abundance: NA
d_gene: TRBD1
len: 17
j_gene: TRBJ2-2
v_gene: TRBV5-1
CDR3aa: CASSLAGQGARTGELFF
CDR3nt: TGCGCCAGCAGCTTGGCGGGACAGGGGGCGCGTACCGGGGAGCTGTTTTTT

abundance: NA
d_gene: NA
len: 15
j_gene: TRBJ2-5
v_gene: TRBV11-1
CDR3aa: CASSLMAETGETQYF
CDR3nt: TGTGCCAGCAGCTTAATGGCCGAGACGGGGGAGACCCAGTACTTC

abundance: NA
d_gene: TRBD1
len: 14
j_gene: TRBJ1-3
v_gene: TRBV2
CDR3aa: CASSVAGGGNTIYF
CDR3nt: TGTGCCAGCAGTGTCGCAGGGGGTGGAAACACCATATATTTT

abundance: NA
d_gene: TRBD1
len: 14
j_gene: TRBJ2-7
v_gene: TRBV20-1
CDR3aa: CSARRTGQPYEQYF
CDR3nt: TGCAGTGCTAGGAGGACGGGACAGCCCTACGAGCAGTACTTC

abundance: NA
d_gene: TRBD1
len: 16
j_gene: TRBJ2-1
v_gene: TRBV3-1
CDR3aa: CASSQQRTGPHYEQFF
CDR3nt: TGTGCCAGCAGCCAACAACGGACAGGCCCCCACTACGAGCAGTTCTTC

abundance: NA
d_gene: NA
len: 15
j_gene: TRBJ1-1
v_gene: TRBV12-3/TRBV12-4
CDR3aa: CASSPTVSRNTEAFF
CDR3nt: TGTGCCAGCAGTCCCACAGTGTCGAGGAACACTGAAGCTTTCTTT

abundance: NA
d_gene: TRBD1
len: 15
j_gene: TRBJ2-2
v_gene: TRBV4-2
CDR3aa: CASSLGQGESGELFF
CDR3nt: TGTGCCAGCAGCCTGGGACAGGGTGAATCGGGGGAGCTGTTTTTT

abundance: NA
d_gene: NA
len: 14
j_gene: TRBJ1-5
v_gene: TRBV4-1
CDR3aa: CASSPRGVDQPQHF
CDR3nt: TGCGCCAGCAGCCCCCGGGGTGTTGATCAGCCCCAGCATTTT

abundance: NA
d_gene: NA
len: 14
j_gene: TRBJ2-5
v_gene: TRBV3-1
CDR3aa: CASSKKGDGNEQYF
CDR3nt: TGTGCCAGCAGTAAAAAGGGAGATGGCAATGAGCAGTACTTC

abundance: NA
d_gene: NA
len: 16
j_gene: TRBJ2-3
v_gene: TRBV11-2
CDR3aa: CASSILGGLETDTQYF
CDR3nt: TGTGCCAGCAGCATCTTAGGGGGGTTGGAGACAGATACGCAGTATTTT

abundance: NA
d_gene: NA
len: 13
j_gene: TRBJ2-3
v_gene: TRBV29-1
CDR3aa: CSGGQPSTDTQYF
CDR3nt: TGCAGCGGGGGGCAGCCCAGCACAGATACGCAGTATTTT

abundance: NA
d_gene: TRBD2
len: 17
j_gene: TRBJ2-5
v_gene: TRBV2
CDR3aa: CASSRLAGGQSKETQYF
CDR3nt: TGTGCCAGCAGTCGCCTAGCGGGGGGACAATCCAAAGAGACCCAGTACTTC

abundance: NA
d_gene: NA
len: 14
j_gene: TRBJ2-2
v_gene: TRBV9
CDR3aa: CASSVDLGVGELFF
CDR3nt: TGTGCCAGCAGCGTAGACTTGGGAGTCGGGGAGCTGTTTTTT

abundance: few
d_gene: TRBD1
len: 17
j_gene: TRBJ2-7
v_gene: TRBV5-6
CDR3aa: CASSLRGTGRFSYEQYF
CDR3nt: TGTGCCAGCAGCTTGCGCGGGACAGGTCGATTCTCCTACGAGCAGTACTTC

abundance: NA
d_gene: NA
len: 14
j_gene: TRBJ2-1
v_gene: TRBV5-1
CDR3aa: CASSRDGLPNEQFF
CDR3nt: TGCGCCAGCAGCCGTGACGGACTCCCCAATGAGCAGTTCTTC

abundance: NA
d_gene: NA
len: 13
j_gene: TRBJ1-6
v_gene: TRBV29-1
CDR3aa: CSVGEGGDSPLHF
CDR3nt: TGCAGCGTTGGGGAGGGTGGGGATTCACCCCTCCACTTT